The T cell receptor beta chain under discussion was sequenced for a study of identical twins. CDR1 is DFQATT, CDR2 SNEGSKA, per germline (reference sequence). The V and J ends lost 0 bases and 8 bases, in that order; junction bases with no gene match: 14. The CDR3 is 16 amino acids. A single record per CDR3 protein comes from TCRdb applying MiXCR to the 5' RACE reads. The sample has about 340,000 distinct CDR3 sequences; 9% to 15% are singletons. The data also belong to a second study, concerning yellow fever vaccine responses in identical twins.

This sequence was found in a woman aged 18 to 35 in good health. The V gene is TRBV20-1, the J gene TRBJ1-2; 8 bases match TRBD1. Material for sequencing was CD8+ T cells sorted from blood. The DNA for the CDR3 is TGCAGTGCTAGAGATTCGAGGTGGACAGGGCTCGGGGGCTACACCTTC. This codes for CSARDSRWTGLGGYTF.